The rows below give T cell receptor beta chains drawn from one sample of a study of cytomegalovirus exposure and HLA in healthy donors. Repertoires were generated with immunoSEQ multiplex PCR, while TCRdb's copy carries only in-frame clones and drops some. Of 150,000 to 200,000 clones listed, about 86% are singletons. Sequenced sample: PBMCs. The receptor set was obtained from a woman between 18 and 29 years old in good health and CMV-seronegative. Both conserved end residues are part of each CDR3. Fields, in order: clone size, J gene, V gene, D gene, CDR3 protein, CDR3 DNA. A D gene is named only where the DNA matches it firmly. Clone size is not always given. Where it is, it says once, few, many or a class for expanded clones.

size: -; J: TRBJ1-1; V: TRBV7-3; D: -; CDR3: CASSSQRNTEAFF; DNA: TGTGCCAGCAGCTCTCAGCGGAACACTGAAGCTTTCTTT
size: -; J: TRBJ2-7; V: TRBV7-9; D: TRBD1; CDR3: CASSLGTASYEQYF; DNA: TGTGCCAGCAGCCTTGGGACAGCCTCCTACGAGCAGTACTTC
size: -; J: TRBJ2-2; V: TRBV5-6; D: TRBD1; CDR3: CASSWTGVRTGELFF; DNA: TGTGCCAGCAGCTGGACAGGGGTGAGGACCGGGGAGCTGTTTTTT
size: -; J: TRBJ1-1; V: TRBV13; D: -; CDR3: CASSFIDRRNTEAFF; DNA: TGTGCCAGCAGCTTTATCGACAGGAGGAACACTGAAGCTTTCTTT
size: -; J: TRBJ2-7; V: TRBV6-1; D: TRBD2; CDR3: CASTGLLSSYEQYF; DNA: TGTGCCAGCACGGGACTACTGAGCTCCTACGAGCAGTACTTC
size: few; J: TRBJ2-6; V: TRBV19; D: -; CDR3: CASNIPRGSGANVLTF; DNA: TGTGCCAGCAACATCCCGCGGGGATCTGGGGCCAACGTCCTGACTTTC
size: -; J: TRBJ1-1; V: TRBV10-3; D: -; CDR3: CAIRQVNTEAFF; DNA: TGTGCCATCAGACAGGTGAACACTGAAGCTTTCTTT
size: -; J: TRBJ2-7; V: TRBV18; D: -; CDR3: CASSPGKGSSYEQYF; DNA: TGTGCCAGCTCACCAGGGAAAGGGAGTTCCTACGAGCAGTACTTC
size: -; J: TRBJ2-3; V: TRBV7-9; D: TRBD1; CDR3: CASSYRTGGTDTQYF; DNA: TGTGCCAGCAGCTACCGGACAGGGGGCACAGATACGCAGTATTTT
size: -; J: TRBJ2-7; V: TRBV15; D: TRBD2; CDR3: CATSEPGGEQYF; DNA: TGTGCCACCAGCGAACCGGGAGGCGAGCAGTACTTC
size: -; J: TRBJ2-7; V: TRBV10-1; D: -; CDR3: CASSGERYYEQYF; DNA: TGCGCCAGCAGTGGAGAGCGGTACTACGAGCAGTACTTC
size: -; J: TRBJ1-1; V: TRBV13; D: -; CDR3: CASVLRNTEAFF; DNA: TGTGCCAGCGTTCTTAGGAACACTGAAGCTTTCTTT
size: -; J: TRBJ1-2; V: TRBV7-6; D: -; CDR3: CASSSDRIRNYGYTF; DNA: TGTGCCAGCAGCTCAGACAGGATTCGTAACTATGGCTACACCTTC
size: -; J: TRBJ1-2; V: TRBV19; D: -; CDR3: CASSISGVGYTF; DNA: TGTGCCAGTAGTATATCAGGGGTTGGCTACACCTTC
size: -; J: TRBJ2-7; V: TRBV7-8; D: -; CDR3: CASRRDLKYEQYF; DNA: TGTGCCAGCAGACGGGACTTGAAATACGAGCAGTACTTC
size: -; J: TRBJ2-1; V: TRBV7-9; D: -; CDR3: CASSSVIGGGYNEQFF; DNA: TGTGCCAGCAGCTCCGTCATAGGTGGGGGGTACAATGAGCAGTTCTTC
size: once; J: TRBJ1-1; V: TRBV30; D: -; CDR3: CYGREAFF; DNA: TGTTATGGGAGAGAAGCTTTCTTT
size: -; J: TRBJ2-3; V: TRBV18; D: -; CDR3: CASSPPVRTDTQYF; DNA: TGTGCCAGCTCACCACCGGTGAGAACAGATACGCAGTATTTT
size: -; J: TRBJ2-3; V: TRBV7-2; D: -; CDR3: CASSLGQRGDTQYF; DNA: TGTGCCAGCAGCTTAGGCCAGAGAGGGGATACGCAGTATTTT
size: -; J: TRBJ2-4; V: TRBV10-3; D: TRBD2; CDR3: CAISDSGGLAKNIQYF; DNA: TGTGCCATCAGCGATAGCGGGGGGCTAGCCAAAAACATTCAGTACTTC
size: once; J: TRBJ1-4; V: TRBV7-9; D: -; CDR3: CASSSELEKLFF; DNA: TGTGCCAGCAGCTCCGAGCTTGAAAAACTGTTTTTT
size: many; J: TRBJ2-7; V: TRBV6-5; D: -; CDR3: CASSYSTSSYEQYF; DNA: TGTGCCAGCAGTTACTCGACTAGCTCCTACGAGCAGTACTTC